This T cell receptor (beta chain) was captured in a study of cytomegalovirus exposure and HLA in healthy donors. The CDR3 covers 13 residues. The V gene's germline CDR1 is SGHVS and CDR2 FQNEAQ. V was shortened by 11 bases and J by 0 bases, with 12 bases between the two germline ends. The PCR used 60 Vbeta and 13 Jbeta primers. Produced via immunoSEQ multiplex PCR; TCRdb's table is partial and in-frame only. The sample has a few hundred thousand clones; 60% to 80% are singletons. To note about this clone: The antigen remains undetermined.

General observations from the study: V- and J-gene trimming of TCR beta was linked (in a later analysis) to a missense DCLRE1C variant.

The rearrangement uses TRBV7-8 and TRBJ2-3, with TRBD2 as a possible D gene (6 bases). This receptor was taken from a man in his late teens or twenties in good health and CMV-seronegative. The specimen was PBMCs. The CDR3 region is CAAGRGSTDTQYF. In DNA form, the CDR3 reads TGTGCCGCCGGGCGGGGAAGCACAGATACGCAGTATTTT.